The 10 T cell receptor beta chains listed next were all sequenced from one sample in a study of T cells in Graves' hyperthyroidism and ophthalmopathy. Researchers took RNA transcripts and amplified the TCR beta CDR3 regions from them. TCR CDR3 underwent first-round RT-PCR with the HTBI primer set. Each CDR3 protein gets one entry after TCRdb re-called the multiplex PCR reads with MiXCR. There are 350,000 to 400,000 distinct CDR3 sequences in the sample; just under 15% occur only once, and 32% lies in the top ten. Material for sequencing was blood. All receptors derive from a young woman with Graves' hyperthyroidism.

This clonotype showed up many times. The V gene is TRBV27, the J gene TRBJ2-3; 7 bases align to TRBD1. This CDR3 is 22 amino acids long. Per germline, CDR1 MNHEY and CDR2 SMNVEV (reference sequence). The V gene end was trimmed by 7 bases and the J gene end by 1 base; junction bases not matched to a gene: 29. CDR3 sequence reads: CASTFPGPQGSASLHRTDTQYF. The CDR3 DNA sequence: TGTGCCAGCACCTTCCCCGGCCCACAGGGGTCAGCGTCCCTACATCGCACAGATACGCAGTATTTT.

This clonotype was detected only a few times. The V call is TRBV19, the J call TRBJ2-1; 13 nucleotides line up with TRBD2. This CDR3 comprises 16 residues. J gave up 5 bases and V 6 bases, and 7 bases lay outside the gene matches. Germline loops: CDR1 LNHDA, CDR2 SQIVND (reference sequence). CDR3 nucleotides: TGTGCCAGTAGCCTACTAGCGGGAGGGACTAACAATGAGCAGTTCTTC. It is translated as CASSLLAGGTNNEQFF.

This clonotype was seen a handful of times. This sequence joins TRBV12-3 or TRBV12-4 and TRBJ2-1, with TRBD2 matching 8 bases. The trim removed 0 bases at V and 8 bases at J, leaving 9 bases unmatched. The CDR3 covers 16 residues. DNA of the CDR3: TGTGCCAGCAGTTTAGCGCCGAGCGGGAGTCCCGATGAGCAGTTCTTC. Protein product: CASSLAPSGSPDEQFF.

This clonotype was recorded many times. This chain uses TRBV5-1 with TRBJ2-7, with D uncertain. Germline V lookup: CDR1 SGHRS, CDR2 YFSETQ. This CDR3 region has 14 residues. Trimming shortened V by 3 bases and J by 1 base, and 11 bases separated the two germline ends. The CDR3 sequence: CASSYRTPSYEQYF. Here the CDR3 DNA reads TGCGCCAGCAGCTATCGTACACCTTCCTACGAGCAGTACTTC.

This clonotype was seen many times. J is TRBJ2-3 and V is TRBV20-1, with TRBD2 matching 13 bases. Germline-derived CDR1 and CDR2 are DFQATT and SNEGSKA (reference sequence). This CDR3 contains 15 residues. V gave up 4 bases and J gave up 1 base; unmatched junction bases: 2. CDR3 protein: CSAKGLAGGTDTQYF. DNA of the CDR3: TGCAGTGCTAAAGGACTAGCGGGGGGCACAGATACGCAGTATTTT.

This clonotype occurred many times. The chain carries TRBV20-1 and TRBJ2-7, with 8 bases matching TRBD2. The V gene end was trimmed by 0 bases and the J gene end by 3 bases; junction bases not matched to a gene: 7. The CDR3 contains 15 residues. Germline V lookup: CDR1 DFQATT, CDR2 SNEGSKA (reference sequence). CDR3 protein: CSARDSGTSGYEQYF. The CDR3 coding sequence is TGCAGTGCTAGAGATTCCGGAACTAGCGGCTACGAGCAGTACTTC.

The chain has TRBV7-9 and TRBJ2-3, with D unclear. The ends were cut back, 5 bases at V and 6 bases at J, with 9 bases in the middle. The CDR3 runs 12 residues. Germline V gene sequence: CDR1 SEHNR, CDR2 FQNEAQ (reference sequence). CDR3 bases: TGTGCCAGCAGCACAACTGGGGATACGCAGTATTTT. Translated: CASSTTGDTQYF.

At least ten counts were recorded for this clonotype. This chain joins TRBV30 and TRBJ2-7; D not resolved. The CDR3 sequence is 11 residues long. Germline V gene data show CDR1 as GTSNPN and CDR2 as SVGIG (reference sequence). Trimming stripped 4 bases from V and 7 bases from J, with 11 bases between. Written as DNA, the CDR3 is TGTGCCTGGAAAAATTGGGGTGAGCAGTACTTC. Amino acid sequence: CAWKNWGEQYF.

CDR3 amino acids: CSARTPGGRRGYTF. The CDR3 DNA reads TGCAGTGCTAGGACCCCGGGGGGCCGTAGGGGCTACACCTTC. The chain combines TRBV20-1 with TRBJ1-2; a weak D match, TRBD1 (6 bases). The germline V and J ends were trimmed by 3 bases and 8 bases, with 19 bases remaining between them. The length of the CDR3 is 14 residues. Germline values: CDR1 DFQATT, CDR2 SNEGSKA (reference sequence).

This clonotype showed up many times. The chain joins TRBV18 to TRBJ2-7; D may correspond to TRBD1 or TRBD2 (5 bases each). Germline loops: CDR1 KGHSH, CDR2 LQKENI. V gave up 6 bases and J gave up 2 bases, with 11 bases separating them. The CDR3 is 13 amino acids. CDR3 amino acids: CASSLGPTYEQYF. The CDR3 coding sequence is TGTGCCAGCTCTCTGGGACCAACCTACGAGCAGTACTTC.